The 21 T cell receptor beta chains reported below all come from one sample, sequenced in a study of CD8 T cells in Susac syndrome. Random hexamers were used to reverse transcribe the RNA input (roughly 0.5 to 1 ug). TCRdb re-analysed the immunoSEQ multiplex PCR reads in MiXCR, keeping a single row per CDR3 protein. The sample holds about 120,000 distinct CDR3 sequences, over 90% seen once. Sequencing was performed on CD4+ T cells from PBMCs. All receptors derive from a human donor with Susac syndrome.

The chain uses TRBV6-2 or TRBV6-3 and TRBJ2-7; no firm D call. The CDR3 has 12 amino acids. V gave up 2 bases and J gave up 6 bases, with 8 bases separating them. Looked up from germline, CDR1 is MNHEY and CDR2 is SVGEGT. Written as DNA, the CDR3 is TGTGCCAGCAGTTACAGGGTCGGCGAGCAGTACTTC. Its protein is CASSYRVGEQYF.

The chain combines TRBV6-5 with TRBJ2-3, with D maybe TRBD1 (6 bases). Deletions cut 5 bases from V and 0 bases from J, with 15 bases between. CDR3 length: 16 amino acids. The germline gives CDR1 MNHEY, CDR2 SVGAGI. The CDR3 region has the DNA TGTGCCAGCAGTAACCTACTGACAGGTAGCACAGATACGCAGTATTTT. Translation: CASSNLLTGSTDTQYF.

The CDR3 coding sequence is TGCAGTGCTAGAGATACGGCAGGCAATCAGCCCCAGCATTTT. This encodes CSARDTAGNQPQHF. The chain carries TRBV20-1 and TRBJ1-5, with D uncertain. The V end was cut by 0 bases, the J end by 2 bases, with 8 bases between. The CDR3 contains 14 residues. Germline CDR1 reads DFQATT; CDR2 reads SNEGSKA (reference sequence).

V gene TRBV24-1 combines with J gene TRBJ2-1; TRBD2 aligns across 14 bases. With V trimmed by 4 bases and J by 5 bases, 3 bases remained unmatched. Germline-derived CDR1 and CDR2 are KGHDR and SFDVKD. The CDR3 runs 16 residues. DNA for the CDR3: TGTGCCACCAGTGACCGGACTAGCGGGAGGCACAATGAGCAGTTCTTC. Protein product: CATSDRTSGRHNEQFF.

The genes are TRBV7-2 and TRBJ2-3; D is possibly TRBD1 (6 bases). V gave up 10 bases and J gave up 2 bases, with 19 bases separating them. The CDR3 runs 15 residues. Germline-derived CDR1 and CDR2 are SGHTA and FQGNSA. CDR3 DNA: TGTGCCACCGCGTTTCGGGGACACAACACAGATACGCAGTATTTT. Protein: CATAFRGHNTDTQYF.

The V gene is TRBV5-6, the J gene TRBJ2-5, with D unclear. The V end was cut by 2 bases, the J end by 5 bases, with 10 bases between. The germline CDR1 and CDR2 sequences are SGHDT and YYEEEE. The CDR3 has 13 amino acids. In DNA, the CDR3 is TGTGCCAGCAGCTTATCTAGGCGGGAGACCCAGTACTTC. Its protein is CASSLSRRETQYF.

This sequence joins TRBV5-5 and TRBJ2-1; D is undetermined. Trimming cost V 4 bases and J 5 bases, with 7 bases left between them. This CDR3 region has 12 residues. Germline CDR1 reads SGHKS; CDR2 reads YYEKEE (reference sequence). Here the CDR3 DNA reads TGTGCCAGCAGCCAGAGTAACAATGAGCAGTTCTTC. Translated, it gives CASSQSNNEQFF.

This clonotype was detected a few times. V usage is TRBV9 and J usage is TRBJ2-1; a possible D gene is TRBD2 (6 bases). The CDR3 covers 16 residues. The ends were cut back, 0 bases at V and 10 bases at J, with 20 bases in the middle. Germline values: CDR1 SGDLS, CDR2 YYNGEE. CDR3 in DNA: TGTGCCAGCAGCGTAGCTCAGGGCCAGAAAGGAGGGGAGCAGTTCTTC. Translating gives CASSVAQGQKGGEQFF.

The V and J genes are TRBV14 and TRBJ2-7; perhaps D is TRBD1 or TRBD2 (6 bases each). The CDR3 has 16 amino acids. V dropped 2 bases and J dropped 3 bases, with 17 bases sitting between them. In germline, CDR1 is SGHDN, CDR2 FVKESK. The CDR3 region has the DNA TGTGCCAGCAGCCAACTGGGGGCGGGATACCACTACGAGCAGTACTTC. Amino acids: CASSQLGAGYHYEQYF.

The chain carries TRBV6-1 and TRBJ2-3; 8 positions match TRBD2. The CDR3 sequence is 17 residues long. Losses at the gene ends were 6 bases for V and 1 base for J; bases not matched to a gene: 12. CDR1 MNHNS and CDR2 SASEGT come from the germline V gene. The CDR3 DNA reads TGTGCCAGCAGGATGGCGGCTAGCGGGTCGGGCACAGATACGCAGTATTTT. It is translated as CASRMAASGSGTDTQYF.

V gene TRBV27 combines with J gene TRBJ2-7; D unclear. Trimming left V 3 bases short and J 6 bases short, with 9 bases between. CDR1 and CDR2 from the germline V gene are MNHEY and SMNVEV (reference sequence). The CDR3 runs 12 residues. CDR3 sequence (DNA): TGTGCCAGCAGTTTCAACATCGGCGAGCAGTACTTC. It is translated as CASSFNIGEQYF.

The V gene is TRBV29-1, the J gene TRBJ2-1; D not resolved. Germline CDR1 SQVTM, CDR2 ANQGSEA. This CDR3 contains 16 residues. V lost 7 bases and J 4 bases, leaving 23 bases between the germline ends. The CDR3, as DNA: TGCAGCGACTTAGATTGGACCGGCGGCCAGTACAATGAGCAGTTCTTC. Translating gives CSDLDWTGGQYNEQFF.

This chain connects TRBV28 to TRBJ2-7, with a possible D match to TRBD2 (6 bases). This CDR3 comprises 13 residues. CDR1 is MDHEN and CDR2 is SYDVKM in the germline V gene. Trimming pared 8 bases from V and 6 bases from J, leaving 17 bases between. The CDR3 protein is CASGGSYPSEQYF. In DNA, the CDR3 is TGTGCCAGCGGGGGGTCTTATCCCTCCGAGCAGTACTTC.

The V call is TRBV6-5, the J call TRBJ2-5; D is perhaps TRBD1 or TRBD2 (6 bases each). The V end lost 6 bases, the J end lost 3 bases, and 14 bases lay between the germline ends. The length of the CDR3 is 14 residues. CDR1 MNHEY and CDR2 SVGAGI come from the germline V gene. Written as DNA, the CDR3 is TGTGCCAGCAGCCGACTTAGGGGGGAAGAGACCCAGTACTTC. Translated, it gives CASSRLRGEETQYF.

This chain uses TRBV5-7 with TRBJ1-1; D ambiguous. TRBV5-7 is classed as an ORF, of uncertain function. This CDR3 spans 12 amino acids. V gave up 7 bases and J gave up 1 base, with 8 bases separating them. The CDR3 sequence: CASPWANTEAFF. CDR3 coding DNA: TGTGCCAGCCCCTGGGCGAACACTGAAGCTTTCTTT.

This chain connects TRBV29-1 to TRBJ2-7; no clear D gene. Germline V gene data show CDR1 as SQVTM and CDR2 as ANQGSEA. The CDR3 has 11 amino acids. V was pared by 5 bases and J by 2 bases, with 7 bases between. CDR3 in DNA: TGCAGCGTTAGTAGGGCCTACGAGCAGTACTTC. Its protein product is CSVSRAYEQYF.

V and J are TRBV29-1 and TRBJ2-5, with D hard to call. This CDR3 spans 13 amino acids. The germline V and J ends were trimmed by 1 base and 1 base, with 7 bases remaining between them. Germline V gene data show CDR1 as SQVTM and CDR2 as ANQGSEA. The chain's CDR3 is CSVEARFQETQYF. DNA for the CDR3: TGCAGCGTTGAAGCTAGATTCCAAGAGACCCAGTACTTC. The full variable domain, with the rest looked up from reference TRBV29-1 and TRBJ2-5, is SAVISQKPSRDICQRGTSLTIQCQVDSQVTMMFWYRQQPGQSLTLIATANQGSEATYESGFVIDKFPISRPNLTFSTLTVSNMSPEDSSIYLCSVEARFQETQYFGPGTRLLVL.

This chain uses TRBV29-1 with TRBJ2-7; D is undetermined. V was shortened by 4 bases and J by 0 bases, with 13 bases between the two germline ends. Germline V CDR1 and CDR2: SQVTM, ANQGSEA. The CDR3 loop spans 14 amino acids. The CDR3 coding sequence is TGCAGCGTTGGGGCAGGATTGAGCTCCTACGAGCAGTACTTC. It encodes CSVGAGLSSYEQYF.

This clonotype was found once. Here the CDR3 DNA reads TGCAGTGCTAGACTCTCCGTCGGTTACGAGCAGTACTTC. It is translated as CSARLSVGYEQYF. The rearrangement links TRBV20-1 to TRBJ2-7; D uncertain. Germline-derived CDR1 and CDR2 are DFQATT and SNEGSKA (reference sequence). Trimming took off 2 bases at V and 4 bases at J, with 12 bases between the two ends. The CDR3 has 13 amino acids.

This chain's CDR3 is CASSYSGWREQFF. The CDR3 DNA sequence: TGTGCCAGCAGTTACTCGGGGTGGAGGGAGCAGTTCTTC. The V gene is TRBV6-2 or TRBV6-3, the J gene TRBJ2-1; the D gene is possibly TRBD2 (5 bases). The CDR3 extends over 13 amino acids. Germline CDR1 and CDR2: MNHEY and SVGEGT. V shed 0 bases and J shed 10 bases, with 10 bases lying between them.

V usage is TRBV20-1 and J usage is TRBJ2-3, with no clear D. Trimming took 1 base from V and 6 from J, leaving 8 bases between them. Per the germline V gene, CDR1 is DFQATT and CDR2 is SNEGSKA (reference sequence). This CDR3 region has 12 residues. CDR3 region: CSARGDLDTQYF. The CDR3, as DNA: TGCAGTGCTAGAGGGGATCTGGATACGCAGTATTTT.